This TCR beta chain was recorded in a study of naive and memory T cell subsets. This clonotype showed up just a few times. Its cognate antigen is unknown. Notes on the study in general: Findings for naive and memory subsets could not be checked against ground truth. Clonotypes here are unpaired alpha or beta chain sequences.

An equimolar mix of two oligonucleotides served as the beta constant-region primer for TRBC1 and TRBC2. TCRdb processed the UMI-ligation and nested PCR reads anew with MiXCR; each CDR3 protein has one entry. The table includes under 150,000 distinct CDR3 sequences, over 15% detected once. The CDR3 is 13 residues long. Trimming at V came to 8 bases and at J to 5 bases, leaving 6 bases not matched to a gene. CDR1 and CDR2 from the germline V gene are SQVTM and ANQGSEA. Sequenced sample: naive CD4+ T cells from blood. The V and J genes are TRBV29-1 and TRBJ2-4, with TRBD1 matching 10 bases. The sequence came from a human donor in good health. In DNA form, the CDR3 reads TGCAGCACCCGGGACAGGGGTGAAAACATTCAGTACTTC. Translation: CSTRDRGENIQYF.